This TCR beta chain emerged from a study of blood T cell repertoires in COVID-19. Study overall: The United States, Italy and Spain provided the acute and convalescent COVID-19 samples. PBMCs, B-cell-depleted T cells, or T cells were the source of the cDNA or gDNA that made up the material.

The length of the CDR3 is 16 residues. The data were produced by immunoSEQ multiplex PCR, yet TCRdb's version contains in-frame clones alone and is incomplete. Of 190,000 or so clones in the sample, roughly nine tenths are singletons; the top ten hold roughly 8.1%. Participants were aged about 18 to 89 years from more than 20 US areas. The receptor was isolated from a woman aged 18-29 years who had recovered from COVID-19. This chain uses TRBV1 with TRBJ2-5; the DNA was not compared with TRBD2, the D call given in the table. TRBV1 is a documented pseudogene. What was sequenced was PBMCs or T cells enriched from blood (not recorded which). The chain's CDR3 is CTSSQGKRGVRETQYF. CDR3 in DNA: TGCACCAGCAGCCAAGGAAAGCGGGGGGTCCGAGAGACCCAGTACTTC.